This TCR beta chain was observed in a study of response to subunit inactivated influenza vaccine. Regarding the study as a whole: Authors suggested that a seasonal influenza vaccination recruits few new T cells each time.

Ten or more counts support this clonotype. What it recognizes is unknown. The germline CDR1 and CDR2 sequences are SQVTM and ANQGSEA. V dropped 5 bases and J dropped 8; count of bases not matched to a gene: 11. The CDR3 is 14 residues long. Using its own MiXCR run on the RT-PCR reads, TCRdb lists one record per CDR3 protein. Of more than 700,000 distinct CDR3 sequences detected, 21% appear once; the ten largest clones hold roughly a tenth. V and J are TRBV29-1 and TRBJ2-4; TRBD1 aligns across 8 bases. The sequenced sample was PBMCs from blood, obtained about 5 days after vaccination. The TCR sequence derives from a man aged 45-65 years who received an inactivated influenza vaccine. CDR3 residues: CSVSQGARIDIQYF. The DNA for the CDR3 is TGCAGCGTTTCTCAGGGGGCGCGAATAGACATTCAGTACTTC.